This TCR beta chain was captured in a study of shared clonotypes between healthy human individuals. Across the whole study: Researchers drew samples from two women and a few men aged 18 to 49.

The table came from immunoSEQ multiplex PCR; TCRdb's copy has only in-frame clones and leaves some out. The table shows about 1.5 million clones, with 98% occurring only once. This CDR3 has 14 residues. After removal of 5 bases from V and 4 bases from J, the junction contained 3 bases not matched to a gene. Germline V gene lookup returns CDR1 SEHNR and CDR2 FQNEAQ (reference sequence). This clonotype was obtained from a man younger than 45 in good health. The chain links TRBV7-9 to TRBJ2-3; TRBD2 matches 10 bases. Material: naive CD4+ T cells sorted from blood. Subset noted: CD45RA+ positively selected. The CDR3 reads CASSPSGGSDTQYF. The DNA of the CDR3 is TGTGCCAGCAGCCCTAGCGGGGGTTCAGATACGCAGTATTTT.